The next 17 T cell receptor beta chains were all read from a single sample in a study of T cells in narcolepsy. Measured with immunoSEQ multiplex PCR; TCRdb has only the in-frame clones, and not every one. The table shows tens of thousands of clones, with roughly 85% occurring only once. The sample consisted of memory (CD45RA-) CD4+ T cells from blood. These receptors originate from a human donor in good health.

The chain combines TRBV4-1 with TRBJ2-1, with D hard to call. The CDR3 runs 14 residues. V dropped 0 bases and J dropped 4 bases, with 7 bases sitting between them. Germline-derived CDR1 and CDR2 are MGHRA and YSYEKL. This CDR3 is CASSQEREYNEQFF. The CDR3 nucleotides are TGCGCCAGCAGCCAAGAACGCGAGTACAATGAGCAGTTCTTC.

This chain joins TRBV5-4 and TRBJ2-7; 11 bases are a match to TRBD1. V gave up 5 bases and J gave up 2 bases; unmatched junction bases: 12. Germline V gene lookup returns CDR1 SGHNT and CDR2 YYREEE (reference sequence). The CDR3 has 17 amino acids. CDR3 protein: CASSPRTGGGGAYEQYF. The CDR3 nucleotides read TGTGCCAGCAGTCCTCGGACAGGGGGCGGAGGGGCCTACGAGCAGTACTTC.

The chain has TRBV18 and TRBJ2-5; TRBD1 agrees at 7 bases. Losses at the gene ends were 2 bases for V and 4 bases for J; bases not matched to a gene: 7. This CDR3 spans 15 amino acids. The germline V gene has CDR1 KGHSH and CDR2 LQKENI. The CDR3 sequence is CASSPTGERRETQYF. The DNA of the CDR3 is TGTGCCAGCTCACCAACAGGGGAACGGAGAGAGACCCAGTACTTC.

The rearrangement uses TRBV7-2 and TRBJ2-1, with 8 bases that match TRBD2. From germline, CDR1 is SGHTA and CDR2 FQGNSA. V shed 5 bases and J 5 bases; nucleotides not matched to a gene: 8. The CDR3 consists of 15 residues. DNA for the CDR3: TGTGCCAGCAGCACTGTGAGCGGGAGTAACAATGAGCAGTTCTTC. Its translation: CASSTVSGSNNEQFF.

The rearrangement uses TRBV5-4 and TRBJ2-7; D remains ambiguous. The CDR3 is 13 residues long. The V end lost 1 base, the J end lost 5 bases, and 10 bases lay between the germline ends. Germline V gene data show CDR1 as SGHNT and CDR2 as YYREEE (reference sequence). This CDR3 reads CASSLSEGNEQYF. The DNA for the CDR3 is TGTGCCAGCAGCTTGTCGGAAGGTAACGAGCAGTACTTC. Full variable domain (outside the CDR3, taken from reference TRBV5-4 and TRBJ2-7): ETGVTQSPTHLIKTRGQQVTLRCSSQSGHNTVSWYQQALGQGPQFIFQYYREEENGRGNFPPRFSGLQFPNYSSELNVNALELDDSALYLCASSLSEGNEQYFGPGTRLTVT.

This clone was recorded a few times. The chain recombines TRBV11-2 with TRBJ2-5; D remains unclear. The CDR3 totals 12 residues. The germline V and J ends were trimmed by 5 bases and 2 bases, with 6 bases remaining between them. Germline values: CDR1 SGHAT, CDR2 FQNNGV. CDR3 protein: CASSLVQETQYF. CDR3 DNA sequence: TGTGCCAGCAGCCTCGTACAAGAGACCCAGTACTTC.

The V call is TRBV6-5, the J call TRBJ2-5; D gene uncertain. Trimming stripped 10 bases from V and 5 bases from J, with 11 bases between. Germline CDR1 reads MNHEY; CDR2 reads SVGAGI. This CDR3 contains 11 residues. CDR3 DNA: TGTGCCACCTCCCTAGAGGAGACCCAGTACTTC. It yields the protein CATSLEETQYF.

The chain joins TRBV4-3 to TRBJ2-5, with 7 bases that match TRBD1. This CDR3 comprises 16 residues. After removal of 4 bases from V and 2 bases from J, the junction contained 10 bases not matched to a gene. Germline V gene lookup returns CDR1 LGHNA and CDR2 YSLEER. CDR3: CASSLVHGTAQETQYF. CDR3 in DNA: TGCGCCAGCAGCCTTGTACACGGGACAGCACAAGAGACCCAGTACTTC.

This clone was seen once. The chain has TRBV15 and TRBJ2-6, with D unresolved. Trimming left V 0 bases short and J 1 base short, with 7 bases between. From germline, CDR1 is LNHNV and CDR2 YYDKDF (reference sequence). The CDR3 length is 16 residues. The CDR3 sequence is CATSRDAVSGANVLTF. The CDR3 nucleotides read TGTGCCACCAGCAGAGATGCGGTATCTGGGGCCAACGTCCTGACTTTC.

V is TRBV4-3 and J is TRBJ1-4; the D is unclear. Germline values: CDR1 LGHNA, CDR2 YSLEER. Trimming removed 0 bases at V and 13 bases at J, with 6 bases between. This CDR3 comprises 11 residues. In DNA form, the CDR3 reads TGCGCCAGCAGCCAAGATTGGGTACTGTTTTTT. Its protein product is CASSQDWVLFF.

This clone appeared once. This chain joins TRBV28 and TRBJ1-2; no clear D. The V and J ends lost 5 bases and 9 bases respectively, with 16 bases between them. The CDR3 length is 13 residues. Germline V lookup: CDR1 MDHEN, CDR2 SYDVKM. In DNA, the CDR3 is TGTGCCAGCAGTACCGGACCGATAGTCAGCTACACCTTC. Its protein product is CASSTGPIVSYTF.

The chain carries TRBV6-1 and TRBJ2-7; 8 positions agree with TRBD1. V dropped 3 bases and J dropped 3; count of bases not matched to a gene: 1. CDR1 and CDR2 from the germline V gene are MNHNS and SASEGT. The CDR3 length is 13 residues. This CDR3 is CASSETGVYEQYF. The CDR3, as DNA: TGTGCCAGCAGTGAGACAGGGGTCTACGAGCAGTACTTC.

The chain employs TRBV19 and TRBJ2-7; no clear D. CDR3 length equals 11 residues. Germline V gene lookup returns CDR1 LNHDA and CDR2 SQIVND (reference sequence). V lost 9 bases and J lost 2, with 8 bases in between. CDR3: CASHPPYEQYF. CDR3 coding DNA: TGTGCCAGCCACCCTCCCTACGAGCAGTACTTC.

The rearrangement uses TRBV27 and TRBJ2-1; D might be TRBD1 or TRBD2, each matching 6 bases. Germline V lookup: CDR1 MNHEY, CDR2 SMNVEV (reference sequence). This CDR3 region has 20 residues. Trimming took 4 bases from V and 2 from J, leaving 27 bases between them. The DNA of the CDR3 is TGTGCCAGCAGTTGGGGGGCTGGACGGGGGTTTGTTCCAACCTACAATGAGCAGTTCTTC. It specifies CASSWGAGRGFVPTYNEQFF.

The J gene is TRBJ2-2, the V gene TRBV18; 14 positions match TRBD2. The length of the CDR3 is 17 residues. Germline trimming cut 5 bases from V and 4 bases from J; bases unmatched to any gene: 6. The germline V gene has CDR1 KGHSH and CDR2 LQKENI. The chain's CDR3 is CASSGPGLAGATGELFF. The CDR3 DNA sequence: TGTGCCAGCTCAGGACCGGGACTAGCGGGGGCCACCGGGGAGCTGTTTTTT.

This sequence joins TRBV18 and TRBJ1-2; 9 bases fit TRBD1. Germline-derived CDR1 and CDR2 are KGHSH and LQKENI. This CDR3 region has 15 residues. The V gene end was trimmed by 6 bases and the J gene end by 5 bases; junction bases not matched to a gene: 10. DNA of the CDR3: TGTGCCAGCTCGCCCTTGGGACAGGGTGGATATGGCTACACCTTC. Protein product: CASSPLGQGGYGYTF.

This clone has a single count. The chain has TRBV7-9 and TRBJ2-5; 8 positions match TRBD1. Germline lookup yields CDR1 SEHNR and CDR2 FQNEAQ (reference sequence). The junction had 9 bases not matched to a gene; V was cut back by 0 bases and J by 6 bases. The CDR3 has 16 amino acids. CDR3 region: CASSLAAGTGVQTQYF. CDR3 bases: TGTGCCAGCAGCTTAGCGGCGGGGACAGGTGTGCAGACCCAGTACTTC.